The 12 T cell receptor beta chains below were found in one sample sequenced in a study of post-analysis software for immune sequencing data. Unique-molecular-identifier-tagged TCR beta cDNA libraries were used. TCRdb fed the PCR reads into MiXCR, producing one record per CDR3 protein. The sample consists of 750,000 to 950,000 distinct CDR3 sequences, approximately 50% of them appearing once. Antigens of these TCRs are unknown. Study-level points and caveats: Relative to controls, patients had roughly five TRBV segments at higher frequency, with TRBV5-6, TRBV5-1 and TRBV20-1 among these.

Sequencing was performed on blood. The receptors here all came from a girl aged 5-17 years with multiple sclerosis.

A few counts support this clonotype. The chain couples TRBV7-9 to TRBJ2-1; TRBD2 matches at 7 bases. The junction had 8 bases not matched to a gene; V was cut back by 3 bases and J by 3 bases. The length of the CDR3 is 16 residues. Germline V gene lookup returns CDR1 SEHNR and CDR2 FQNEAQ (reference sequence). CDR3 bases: TGTGCCAGCAGCTTCGATGCGGGGGTCCTCTACAATGAGCAGTTCTTC. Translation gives CASSFDAGVLYNEQFF.

CDR3 residues: CASSHAVFTSTDTQYF. The CDR3 DNA follows: TGTGCCAGCAGCCATGCAGTATTTACTAGCACAGATACGCAGTATTTT. This rearrangement joins TRBV14 to TRBJ2-3; D not resolved. The CDR3 extends over 16 amino acids. CDR1 is SGHDN, CDR2 FVKESK, per germline. Trimming cost V 3 bases and J 0 bases, with 13 bases left between them.

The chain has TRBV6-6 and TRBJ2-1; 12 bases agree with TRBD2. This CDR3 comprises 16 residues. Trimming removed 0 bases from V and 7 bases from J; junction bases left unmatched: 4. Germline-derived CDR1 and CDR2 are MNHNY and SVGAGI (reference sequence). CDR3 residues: CASSYSPLAGGNEQFF. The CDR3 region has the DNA TGTGCCAGCAGTTACTCGCCGCTAGCGGGAGGGAATGAGCAGTTCTTC.

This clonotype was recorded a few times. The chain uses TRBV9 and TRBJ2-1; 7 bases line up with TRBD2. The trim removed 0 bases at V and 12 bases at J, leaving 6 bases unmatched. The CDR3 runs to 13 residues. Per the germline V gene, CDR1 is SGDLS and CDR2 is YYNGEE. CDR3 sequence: CASSVVGRSRQFF. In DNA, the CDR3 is TGTGCCAGCAGCGTAGTCGGGAGGAGTAGGCAGTTCTTC.

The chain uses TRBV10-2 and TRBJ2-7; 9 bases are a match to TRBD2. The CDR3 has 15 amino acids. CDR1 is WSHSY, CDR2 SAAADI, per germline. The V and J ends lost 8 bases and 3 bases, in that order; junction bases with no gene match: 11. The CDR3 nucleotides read TGCGCCAGCTTGTTCCTAGCGGGACCCTTCTACGAGCAGTACTTC. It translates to CASLFLAGPFYEQYF.

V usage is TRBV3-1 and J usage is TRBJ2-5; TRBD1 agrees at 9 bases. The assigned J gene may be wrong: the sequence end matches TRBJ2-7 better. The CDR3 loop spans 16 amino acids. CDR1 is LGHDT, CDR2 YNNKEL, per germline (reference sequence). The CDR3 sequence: CASSQLPGQGYYEQYF. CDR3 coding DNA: TGTGCCAGCAGCCAACTCCCGGGACAGGGCTACTACGAGCAGTACTTC.

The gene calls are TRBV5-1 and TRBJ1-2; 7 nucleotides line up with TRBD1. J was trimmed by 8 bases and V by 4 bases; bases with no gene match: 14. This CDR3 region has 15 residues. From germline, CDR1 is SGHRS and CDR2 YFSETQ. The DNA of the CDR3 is TGCGCCAGCAGCCCCGGGGAACAGGGGCTCGGAGGCTACACCTTC. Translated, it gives CASSPGEQGLGGYTF. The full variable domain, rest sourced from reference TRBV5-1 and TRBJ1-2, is KAGVTQTPRYLIKTRGQQVTLSCSPISGHRSVSWYQQTPGQGLQFLFEYFSETQRNKGNFPGRFSGRQFSNSRSEMNVSTLELGDSALYLCASSPGEQGLGGYTFGSGTRLTVV.

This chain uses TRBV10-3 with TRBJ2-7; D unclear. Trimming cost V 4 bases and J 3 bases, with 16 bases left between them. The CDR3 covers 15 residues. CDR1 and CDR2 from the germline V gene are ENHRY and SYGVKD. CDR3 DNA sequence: TGTGCCATCAGTGGCTCGGGTAGCTCCTACTACGAGCAGTACTTC. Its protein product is CAISGSGSSYYEQYF.

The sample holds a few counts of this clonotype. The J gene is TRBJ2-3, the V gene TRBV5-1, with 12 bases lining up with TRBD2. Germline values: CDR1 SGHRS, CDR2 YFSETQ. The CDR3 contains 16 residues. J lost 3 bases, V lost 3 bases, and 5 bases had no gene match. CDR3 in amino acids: CASSSGLAGLTDTQYF. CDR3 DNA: TGCGCCAGCAGCTCCGGACTAGCGGGACTTACAGATACGCAGTATTTT.

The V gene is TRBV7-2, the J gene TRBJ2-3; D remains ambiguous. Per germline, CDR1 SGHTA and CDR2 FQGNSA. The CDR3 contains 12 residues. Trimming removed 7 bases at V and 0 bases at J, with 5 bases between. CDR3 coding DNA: TGTGCCAGCAAATTTAGCACAGATACGCAGTATTTT. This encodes CASKFSTDTQYF. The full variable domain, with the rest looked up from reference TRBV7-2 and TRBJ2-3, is GAGVSQSPSNKVTEKGKDVELRCDPISGHTALYWYRQSLGQGLEFLIYFQGNSAPDKSGLPSDRFSAERTGGSVSTLTIQRTQQEDSAVYLCASKFSTDTQYFGPGTRLTVL.

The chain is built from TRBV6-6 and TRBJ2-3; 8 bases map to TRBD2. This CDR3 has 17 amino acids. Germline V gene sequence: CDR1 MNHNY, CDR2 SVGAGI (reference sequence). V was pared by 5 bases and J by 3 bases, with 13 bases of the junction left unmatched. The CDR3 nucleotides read TGTGCCAGCAGTCTCTCAAACATGGCGGGAGGTACAGATACGCAGTATTTT. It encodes CASSLSNMAGGTDTQYF.

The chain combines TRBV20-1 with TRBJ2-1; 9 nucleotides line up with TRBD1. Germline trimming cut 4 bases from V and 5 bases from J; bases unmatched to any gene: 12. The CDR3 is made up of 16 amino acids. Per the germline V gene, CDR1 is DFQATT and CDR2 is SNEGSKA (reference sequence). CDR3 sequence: CSAKGGGQGPNNEQFF. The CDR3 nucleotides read TGCAGTGCTAAGGGAGGAGGACAGGGGCCCAACAATGAGCAGTTCTTC.